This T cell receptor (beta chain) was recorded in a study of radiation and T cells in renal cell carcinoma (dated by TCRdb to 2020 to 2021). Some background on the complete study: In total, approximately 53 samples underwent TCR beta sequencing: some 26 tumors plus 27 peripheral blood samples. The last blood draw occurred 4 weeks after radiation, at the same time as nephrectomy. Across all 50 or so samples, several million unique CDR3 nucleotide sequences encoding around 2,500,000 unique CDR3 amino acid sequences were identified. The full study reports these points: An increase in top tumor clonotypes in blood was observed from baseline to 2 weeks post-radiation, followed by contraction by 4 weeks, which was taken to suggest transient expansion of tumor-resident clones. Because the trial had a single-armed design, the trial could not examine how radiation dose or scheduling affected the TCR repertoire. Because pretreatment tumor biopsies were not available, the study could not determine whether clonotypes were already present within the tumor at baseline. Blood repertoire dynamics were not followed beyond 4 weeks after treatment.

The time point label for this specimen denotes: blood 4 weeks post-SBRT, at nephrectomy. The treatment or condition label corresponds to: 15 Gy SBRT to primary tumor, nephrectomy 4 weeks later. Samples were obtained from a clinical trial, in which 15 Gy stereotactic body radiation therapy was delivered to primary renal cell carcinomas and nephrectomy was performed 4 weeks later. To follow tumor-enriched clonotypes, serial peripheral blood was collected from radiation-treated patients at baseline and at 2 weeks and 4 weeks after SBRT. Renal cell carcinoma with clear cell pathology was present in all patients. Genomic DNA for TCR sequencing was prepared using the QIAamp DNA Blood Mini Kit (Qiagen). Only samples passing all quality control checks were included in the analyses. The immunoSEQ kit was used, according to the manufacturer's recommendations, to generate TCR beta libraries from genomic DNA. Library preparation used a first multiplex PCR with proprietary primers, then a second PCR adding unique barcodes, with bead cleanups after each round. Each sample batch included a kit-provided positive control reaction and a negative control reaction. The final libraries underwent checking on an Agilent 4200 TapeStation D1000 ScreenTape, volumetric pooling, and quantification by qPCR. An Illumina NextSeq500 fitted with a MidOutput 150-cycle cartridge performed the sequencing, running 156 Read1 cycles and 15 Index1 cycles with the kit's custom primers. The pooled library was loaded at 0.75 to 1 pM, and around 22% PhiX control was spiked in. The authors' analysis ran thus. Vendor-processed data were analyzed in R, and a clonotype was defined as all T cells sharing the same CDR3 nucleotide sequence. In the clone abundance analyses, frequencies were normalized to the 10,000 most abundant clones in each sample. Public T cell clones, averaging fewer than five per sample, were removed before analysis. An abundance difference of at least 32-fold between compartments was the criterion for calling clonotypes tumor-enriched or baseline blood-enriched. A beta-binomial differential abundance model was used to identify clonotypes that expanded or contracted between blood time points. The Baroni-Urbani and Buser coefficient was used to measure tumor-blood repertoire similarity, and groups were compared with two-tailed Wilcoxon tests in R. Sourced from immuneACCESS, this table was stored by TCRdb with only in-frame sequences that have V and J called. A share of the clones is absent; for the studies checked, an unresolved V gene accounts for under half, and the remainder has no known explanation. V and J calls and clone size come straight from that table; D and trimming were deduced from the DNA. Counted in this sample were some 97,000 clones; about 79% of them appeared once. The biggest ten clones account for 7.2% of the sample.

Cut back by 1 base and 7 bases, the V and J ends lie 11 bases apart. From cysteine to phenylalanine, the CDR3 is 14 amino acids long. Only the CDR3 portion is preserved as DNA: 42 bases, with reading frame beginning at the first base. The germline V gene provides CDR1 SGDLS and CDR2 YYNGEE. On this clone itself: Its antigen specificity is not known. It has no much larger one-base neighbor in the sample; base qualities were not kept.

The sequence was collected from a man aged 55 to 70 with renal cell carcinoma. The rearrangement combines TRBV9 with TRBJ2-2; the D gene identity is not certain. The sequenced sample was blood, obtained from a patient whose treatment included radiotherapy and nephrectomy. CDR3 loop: CASSVPQWGGELFF. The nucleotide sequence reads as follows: TGTGCCAGCAGCGTACCTCAGTGGGGCGGGGAGCTGTTTTTT.